This T cell receptor beta chain was documented in a study of cytomegalovirus exposure and HLA in healthy donors. Study-wide findings and caveats: With DRB1 most and HLA-C fewest, TCR association rates differed between HLA loci in a later analysis. A likely sequencing artifact accounted for one observed cluster of highly shared sequence variants. V- and J-gene trimming in TCR beta was tied to a missense DCLRE1C variant by an analysis performed later.

Germline V lookup: CDR1 SGHRS, CDR2 YFSETQ. V dropped 4 bases and J dropped 4; count of bases not matched to a gene: 7. This CDR3 has 14 residues. This clone was found a few times. Antigen specificity is unknown. Use of 60 Vbeta and 13 Jbeta primers characterized the PCR. Per the original methods: Later work found approximately 80 million unique TCR beta chains, with roughly 11 million shared. Repertoires were generated with immunoSEQ multiplex PCR, while TCRdb's copy carries only in-frame clones and drops some. V and J calls and clone size are those listed in that table; D and trimming were worked out from the DNA. Of about 120,000 clones in the sample, 8.5% to 10% were seen once.

The sample consisted of PBMCs. The TCR comes from a young man in good health and CMV-seronegative. The chain has TRBV5-1 and TRBJ2-5, with 7 bases aligning to TRBD2. CDR3 nucleotides: TGCGCCAGCAGCCCCGGGGGGTCTATAGAGACCCAGTACTTC. Translation: CASSPGGSIETQYF.